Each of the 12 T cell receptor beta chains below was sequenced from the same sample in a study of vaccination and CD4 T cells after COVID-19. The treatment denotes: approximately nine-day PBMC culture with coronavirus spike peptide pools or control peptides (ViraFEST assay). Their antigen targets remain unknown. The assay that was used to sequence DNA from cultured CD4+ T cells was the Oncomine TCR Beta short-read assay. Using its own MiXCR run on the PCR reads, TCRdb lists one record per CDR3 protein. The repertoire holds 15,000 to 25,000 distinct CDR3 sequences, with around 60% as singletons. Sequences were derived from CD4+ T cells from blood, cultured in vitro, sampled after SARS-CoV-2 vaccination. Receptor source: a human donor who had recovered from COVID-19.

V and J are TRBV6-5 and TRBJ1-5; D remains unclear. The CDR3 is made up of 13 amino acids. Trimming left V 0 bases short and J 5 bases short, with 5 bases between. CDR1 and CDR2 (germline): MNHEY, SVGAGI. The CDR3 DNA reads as TGTGCCAGCAGTTACTCGACTTATCAGCCCCAGCATTTT. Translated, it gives CASSYSTYQPQHF.

This CDR3 is CASSGGWAGQGGGGYTF. The CDR3, as DNA: TGTGCCAGCAGTGGTGGTTGGGCTGGACAGGGTGGGGGCGGCTACACCTTC. The J gene is TRBJ1-2, the V gene TRBV28; 8 bases match TRBD1. The V gene's germline CDR1 is MDHEN and CDR2 SYDVKM. V trimming: 5 bases; J trimming: 8 bases; junction bases outside the gene matches: 19. The CDR3 extends over 17 amino acids.

CDR3 sequence (DNA): TGTGCCAGCAGCCAAGGACTTCTCTACGAGCAGTACTTC. Protein: CASSQGLLYEQYF. The gene calls are TRBV14 and TRBJ2-7, with unresolved D. The germline gives CDR1 SGHDN, CDR2 FVKESK. CDR3 length equals 13 residues. V lost 1 base to trimming and J lost 3 bases, with 7 bases between them.

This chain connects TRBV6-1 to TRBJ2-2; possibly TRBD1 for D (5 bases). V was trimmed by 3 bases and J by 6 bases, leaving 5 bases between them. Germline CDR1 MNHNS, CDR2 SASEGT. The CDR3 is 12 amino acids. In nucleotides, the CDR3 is TGTGCCAGCAGTGACAGGGCCGGGGAGCTGTTTTTT. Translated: CASSDRAGELFF.

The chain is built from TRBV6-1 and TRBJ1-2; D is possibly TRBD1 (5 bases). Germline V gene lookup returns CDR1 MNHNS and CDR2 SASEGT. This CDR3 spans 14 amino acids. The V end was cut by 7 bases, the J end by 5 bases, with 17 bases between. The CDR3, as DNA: TGTGCCAGCATGAATTTGGGGGGATTATATGGCTACACCTTC. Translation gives CASMNLGGLYGYTF.

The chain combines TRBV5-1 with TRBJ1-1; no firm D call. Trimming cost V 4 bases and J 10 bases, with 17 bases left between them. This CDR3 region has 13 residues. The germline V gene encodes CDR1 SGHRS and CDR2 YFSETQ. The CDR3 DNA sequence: TGCGCCAGCAGCACGTATGGAAGCTCGGGAGCTTTCTTT. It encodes CASSTYGSSGAFF.

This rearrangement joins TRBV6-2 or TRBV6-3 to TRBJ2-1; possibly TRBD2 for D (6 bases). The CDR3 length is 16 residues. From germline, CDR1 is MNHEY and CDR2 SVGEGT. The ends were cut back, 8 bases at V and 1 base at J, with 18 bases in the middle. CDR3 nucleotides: TGTGCCAGCCACTCCTCGCGTGGAGGGTCCTACAATGAGCAGTTCTTC. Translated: CASHSSRGGSYNEQFF.

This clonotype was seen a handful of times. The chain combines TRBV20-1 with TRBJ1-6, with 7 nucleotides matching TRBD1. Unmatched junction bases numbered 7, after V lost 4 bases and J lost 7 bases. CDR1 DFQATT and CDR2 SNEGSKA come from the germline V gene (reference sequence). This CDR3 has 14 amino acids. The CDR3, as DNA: TGCAGTGCTACAAGGACAGGTTTGAATTCACCCCTCCACTTT. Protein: CSATRTGLNSPLHF.

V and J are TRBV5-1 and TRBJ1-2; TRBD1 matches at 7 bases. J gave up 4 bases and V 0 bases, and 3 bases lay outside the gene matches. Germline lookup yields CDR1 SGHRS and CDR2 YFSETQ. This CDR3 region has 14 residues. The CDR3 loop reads CASSLAGGGYGYTF. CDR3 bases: TGCGCCAGCAGCTTGGCAGGGGGTGGCTATGGCTACACCTTC.

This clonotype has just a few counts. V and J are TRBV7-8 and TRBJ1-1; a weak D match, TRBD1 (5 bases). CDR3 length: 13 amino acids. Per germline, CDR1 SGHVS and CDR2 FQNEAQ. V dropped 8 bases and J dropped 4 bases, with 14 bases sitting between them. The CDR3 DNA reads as TGTGCCAGCGGGACGGCGGGAATCACTGAAGCTTTCTTT. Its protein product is CASGTAGITEAFF.

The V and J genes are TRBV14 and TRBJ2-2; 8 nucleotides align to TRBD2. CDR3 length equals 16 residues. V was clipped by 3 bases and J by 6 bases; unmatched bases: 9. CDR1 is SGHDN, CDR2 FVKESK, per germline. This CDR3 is CASSHDSGNSPGELFF. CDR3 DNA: TGTGCCAGCAGCCATGATAGCGGGAATAGTCCCGGGGAGCTGTTTTTT. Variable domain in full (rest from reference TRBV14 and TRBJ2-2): EAGVTQFPSHSVIEKGQTVTLRCDPISGHDNLYWYRRVMGKEIKFLLHFVKESKQDESGMPNNRFLAERTGGTYSTLKVQPAELEDSGVYFCASSHDSGNSPGELFFGEGSRLTVL.

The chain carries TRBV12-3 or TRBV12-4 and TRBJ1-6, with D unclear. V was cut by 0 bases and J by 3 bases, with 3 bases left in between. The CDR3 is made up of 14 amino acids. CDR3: CASSLAGYNSPLHF. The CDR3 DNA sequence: TGTGCCAGCAGTTTAGCGGGCTATAATTCACCCCTCCACTTT.